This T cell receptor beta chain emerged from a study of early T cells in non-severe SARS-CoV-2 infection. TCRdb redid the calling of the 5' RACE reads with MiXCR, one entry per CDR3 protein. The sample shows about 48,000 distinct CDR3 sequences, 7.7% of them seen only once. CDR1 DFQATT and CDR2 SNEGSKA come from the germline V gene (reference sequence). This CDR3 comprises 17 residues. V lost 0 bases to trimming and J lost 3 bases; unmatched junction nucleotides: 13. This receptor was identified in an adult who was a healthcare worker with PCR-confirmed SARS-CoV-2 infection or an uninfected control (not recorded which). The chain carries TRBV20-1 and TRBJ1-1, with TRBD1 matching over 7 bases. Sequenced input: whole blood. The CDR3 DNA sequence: TGCAGTGCTAGAGATATTGGGAGGGGGCGTCTGGACACTGAAGCTTTCTTT. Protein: CSARDIGRGRLDTEAFF.